This T cell receptor beta chain was captured by sequencing in a study of T-cell reconstitution after alpha-beta-depleted transplantation in children. This clonotype turned up a few times. Unique molecular identifiers were incorporated into the prepared TCRbeta library. TCRdb passed the PCR reads through MiXCR, listing each CDR3 protein once. The repertoire holds some 200,000 distinct CDR3 sequences, with 5% to 6.5% as singletons. V was pared by 1 base and J by 2 bases, with 6 bases of the junction left unmatched. Germline V gene lookup returns CDR1 SGHTA and CDR2 FQGNSA. The CDR3 loop spans 18 amino acids.

Material: PBMCs, obtained before TCRalphabeta/CD19-depleted stem cell transplant. This receptor was taken from a girl less than two years old with combined immunodeficiency, due to receive a stem cell transplant. The rearrangement uses TRBV7-2 and TRBJ2-1; 12 nucleotides match TRBD2. The chain's CDR3 is CASSLGLAGGPPYNEQFF. Written as DNA, the CDR3 is TGTGCCAGCAGCTTAGGGCTAGCGGGAGGGCCCCCCTACAATGAGCAGTTCTTC. Supplemented by reference TRBV7-2 and TRBJ2-1, the full variable domain reads GAGVSQSPSNKVTEKGKDVELRCDPISGHTALYWYRQSLGQGLEFLIYFQGNSAPDKSGLPSDRFSAERTGGSVSTLTIQRTQQEDSAVYLCASSLGLAGGPPYNEQFFGPGTRLTVL.